These 3 T cell receptor beta chains originate from one sample sequenced in a study of breast tumors, draining lymph nodes, adjacent tissues. From the multiplex PCR reads, TCRdb called clonotypes with MiXCR, one entry per CDR3 protein. The data show about 130,000 distinct CDR3 sequences, around 24% seen once. Samples came from axillary lymph nodes draining the breast cancer. Sequencing was done on a sample of axillary lymph node tissue. The receptors derive from a female donor with breast cancer. Some clones in this sample may be carry-over from other donors' samples.

As to this clonotype: This may arise from a read error, as a much more abundant clone is one base away. The chain is built from TRBV5-5 and TRBJ2-3; a possible D gene is TRBD2 (6 bases). This CDR3 spans 17 amino acids. Germline loops: CDR1 SGHKS, CDR2 YYEKEE (reference sequence). CDR3 in amino acids: CASSLVFLAVSIDTQYF. CDR3 bases: TGTGCCAGCAGCTTGGTATTTTTAGCGGTTAGCATAGATACGCAGTATTTT.

This clonotype was counted at least ten times. The CDR3 loop is CASSLAPVNTGELFF. The CDR3 coding sequence is TGCGCCAGCAGCTTGGCTCCCGTGAACACCGGGGAGCTGTTTTTT. This sequence joins TRBV5-1 and TRBJ2-2; no definite D call. Germline V gene lookup returns CDR1 SGHRS and CDR2 YFSETQ. V lost 0 bases, J lost 1 base, and 7 bases lay in between. CDR3 size: 15 residues.

Ten or more counts support this clonotype. The CDR3 loop is CASSYRGDEQFF. The CDR3 nucleotides read TGTGCCAGCAGTTACAGGGGTGATGAGCAGTTCTTC. This chain connects TRBV6-6 to TRBJ2-1, with a possible D match to TRBD1 (5 bases). The ends were cut back, 2 bases at V and 8 bases at J, with 7 bases in the middle. The CDR3 runs 12 residues. Per germline, CDR1 MNHNY and CDR2 SVGAGI (reference sequence).